The 25 T cell receptor beta chains below were found in one sample sequenced in a study of T cell repertoires in cytomegalovirus infection. The antigens for these receptors are not known. TCRdb re-called the reads through MiXCR, storing one row per CDR3 protein. This sample has nearly 700,000 distinct CDR3 sequences; about 30% occur once, and the top ten carry about 20%. The source material was cultured PBMCs, sampled from culture after CMV antigen stimulation. The receptors here all came from a human donor in good health (CMV status not recorded). Some clones in this sample may be carry-over from other donors' samples.

The chain carries TRBV19 and TRBJ2-7; either TRBD1 or TRBD2 may supply D (5 bases each). This CDR3 region has 14 residues. Between the trimmed V and J ends, which lost 4 bases and 0 bases, there was a span of 10 bases. CDR1 and CDR2 from the germline V gene are LNHDA and SQIVND (reference sequence). The CDR3 sequence: CASSTSGSSYEQYF. DNA for the CDR3: TGTGCCAGTAGTACCTCAGGGAGCTCCTACGAGCAGTACTTC.

V gene TRBV6-1 combines with J gene TRBJ2-3; 9 nucleotides agree with TRBD2. The CDR3 sequence is 14 residues long. V lost 8 bases and J lost 7; bases outside the gene matches: 10. Germline CDR1 MNHNS, CDR2 SASEGT. The CDR3 region has the DNA TGTGCCAGCTTCGCGGGAGGGAGGTCGAATACGCAGTATTTT. It specifies CASFAGGRSNTQYF.

This chain connects TRBV27 to TRBJ2-1; D might be TRBD2 (6 bases). V lost 6 bases and J 6 bases, leaving 18 bases between the germline ends. The CDR3 loop spans 15 amino acids. Germline V CDR1 and CDR2: MNHEY, SMNVEV (reference sequence). The CDR3 DNA follows: TGTGCCAGCAGGAGAGGCGGGACGGTATTCAATGAGCAGTTCTTC. Translated, it gives CASRRGGTVFNEQFF.

This clonotype was counted between two and nine times. The chain is built from TRBV7-2 and TRBJ2-2; 7 positions match TRBD2. From germline, CDR1 is SGHTA and CDR2 FQGNSA. After removal of 3 bases from V and 6 bases from J, the junction contained 10 bases not matched to a gene. The length of the CDR3 is 16 residues. The CDR3 is CASSFRPSGFPGELFF. CDR3 DNA sequence: TGTGCCAGCAGCTTCAGGCCTAGCGGATTCCCCGGGGAGCTGTTTTTT.

DNA of the CDR3: TGCAGCGCCGCCGACCCTGTGGGAGGCTCCTACAATGAGCAGTTCTTC. Encoded protein: CSAADPVGGSYNEQFF. The chain is built from TRBV29-1 and TRBJ2-1, with a possible D match to TRBD2 (6 bases). Trimming took 7 bases from V and 0 from J, leaving 19 bases between them. CDR1 SQVTM and CDR2 ANQGSEA come from the germline V gene. The CDR3 sequence is 16 residues long.

This sequence joins TRBV28 and TRBJ2-3, with TRBD2 matching 7 bases. V was clipped by 3 bases and J by 4 bases; unmatched bases: 7. The CDR3 runs 15 residues. Germline CDR1 is MDHEN and CDR2 is SYDVKM. The CDR3 DNA reads as TGTGCCAGCAGTTTGGGGGGGGTGATGGCAGATACGCAGTATTTT. This encodes CASSLGGVMADTQYF.

The J gene is TRBJ2-7, the V gene TRBV7-9, with D perhaps TRBD2 (7 bases). V was pared by 5 bases and J by 0 bases, with 17 bases between. The germline CDR1 and CDR2 sequences are SEHNR and FQNEAQ (reference sequence). The CDR3 is 16 residues long. CDR3 protein: CASSPRGGVSSYEQYF. The CDR3 DNA follows: TGTGCCAGCAGCCCAAGGGGGGGGGTTAGCTCCTACGAGCAGTACTTC.

This clonotype was observed at least ten times. This rearrangement joins TRBV7-2 to TRBJ2-5; the D gene is possibly TRBD1 (6 bases). Germline-derived CDR1 and CDR2 are SGHTA and FQGNSA. V was shortened by 5 bases and J by 4 bases, with 14 bases between the two germline ends. This CDR3 has 14 residues. CDR3 in amino acids: CASSQGTLRETQYF. CDR3 bases: TGTGCCAGCAGCCAGGGGACATTACGAGAGACCCAGTACTTC.

J is TRBJ2-3 and V is TRBV12-3 or TRBV12-4; 10 bases fit TRBD2. This CDR3 contains 17 residues. V dropped 4 bases and J dropped 5; count of bases not matched to a gene: 12. CDR3 DNA sequence: TGTGCCAGCAGTTCCCCTCCCAGCGGGAGGGCCGGAGATACGCAGTATTTT. Encoded protein: CASSSPPSGRAGDTQYF.

CDR3 amino acids: CASSLPLGAGELFF. DNA of the CDR3: TGTGCCAGCAGTTTACCCCTCGGGGCCGGGGAGCTGTTTTTT. The chain joins TRBV12-3 or TRBV12-4 to TRBJ2-2, with TRBD2 as a possible D gene (5 bases). V lost 2 bases to trimming and J lost 6 bases, with 10 bases between them. The CDR3 loop spans 14 amino acids.

The DNA for the CDR3 is TGTGCCAGCCACAGGGGAAACGAGCAGTACTTC. Amino acids: CASHRGNEQYF. V gene TRBV28 combines with J gene TRBJ2-7, with 7 bases identical to TRBD1. Germline V CDR1 and CDR2: MDHEN, SYDVKM. J lost 5 bases, V lost 8 bases, and 3 bases had no gene match. The CDR3 has 11 residues.

Comments on this clonotype: An end of the junction differs from the germline gene, which may be a read error. The rearrangement uses TRBV28 and TRBJ1-3; no definite D call. CDR1 is MDHEN, CDR2 SYDVKM, per germline. CDR3 length equals 13 residues. DNA of the CDR3: TGTTCCAGCGGTACTCCGGCCGGAAACACCATATATTTT. This sequence encodes CSSGTPAGNTIYF.

This clonotype was counted ten times or more. This rearrangement joins TRBV11-2 to TRBJ2-5; 7 nucleotides match TRBD2. Germline V lookup: CDR1 SGHAT, CDR2 FQNNGV. J gave up 0 bases and V 4 bases, and 8 bases lay outside the gene matches. This CDR3 spans 16 amino acids. The CDR3 DNA sequence: TGTGCCAGCAGCTCTGTCGGGGGAGGGGACCAAGAGACCCAGTACTTC. Translated, it gives CASSSVGGGDQETQYF. The full variable domain, with the rest looked up from reference TRBV11-2 and TRBJ2-5, is EAGVAQSPRYKIIEKRQSVAFWCNPISGHATLYWYQQILGQGPKLLIQFQNNGVVDDSQLPKDRFSAERLKGVDSTLKIQPAKLEDSAVYLCASSSVGGGDQETQYFGPGTRLLVL.

The chain links TRBV19 to TRBJ2-2; 10 bases align to TRBD2. This CDR3 has 14 residues. With 9 bases clipped from V and 5 bases from J, the junction kept 6 bases outside the gene matches. Looked up from germline, CDR1 is LNHDA and CDR2 is SQIVND (reference sequence). CDR3 residues: CASKLAGTTGELFF. The CDR3 bases are TGTGCCAGCAAACTAGCGGGAACGACCGGGGAGCTGTTTTTT.

This clonotype was observed at least ten times. The J gene is TRBJ2-7, the V gene TRBV7-7; the D gene is possibly TRBD2 (6 bases). V lost 5 bases and J lost 4, with 15 bases in between. Germline CDR1 SSHAT, CDR2 FNYEAQ (reference sequence). The length of the CDR3 is 14 residues. As DNA, the CDR3 is TGTGCCAGCAGCCCCGGGACTCTCTCATACGAGCAGTACTTC. Translated, it gives CASSPGTLSYEQYF. The full variable domain, in which reference TRBV7-7 and TRBJ2-7 provide the parts outside the CDR3, is GAGVSQSPRYKVTKRGQDVTLRCDPISSHATLYWYQQALGQGPEFLTYFNYEAQPDKSGLPSDRFSAERPEGSISTLTIQRTEQRDSAMYRCASSPGTLSYEQYFGPGTRLTVT.

J is TRBJ2-7 and V is TRBV27; D uncertain. Germline V gives CDR1 MNHEY, CDR2 SMNVEV (reference sequence). This CDR3 has 13 residues. The V gene lost 3 bases and the J gene lost 4 bases, with 10 bases spanning the gap. The CDR3 here is CASSFGIEYEQYF. The CDR3 DNA reads TGTGCCAGCAGTTTCGGCATAGAGTACGAGCAGTACTTC.

This rearrangement joins TRBV20-1 to TRBJ1-1; 7 bases are a match to TRBD1. The germline gives CDR1 DFQATT, CDR2 SNEGSKA (reference sequence). V lost 6 bases to trimming and J lost 0 bases; unmatched junction nucleotides: 7. CDR3 size: 14 residues. DNA for the CDR3: TGCAGTGCCCACAGACAGGGACTGAACACTGAAGCTTTCTTT. It yields the protein CSAHRQGLNTEAFF.

This chain's CDR3 is CASRPGQRPYNEQFF. CDR3 bases: TGTGCCAGCAGGCCAGGTCAGCGGCCCTACAATGAGCAGTTCTTC. The gene calls are TRBV6-1 and TRBJ2-1; tentative D call: TRBD2 (5 bases). Looked up from germline, CDR1 is MNHNS and CDR2 is SASEGT. This CDR3 region has 15 residues. The germline V and J ends were trimmed by 6 bases and 2 bases, with 14 bases remaining between them.

This clonotype occurred many times. The chain couples TRBV7-2 to TRBJ2-3, with 11 nucleotides matching TRBD2. This CDR3 comprises 17 residues. V trimming: 1 base; J trimming: 4 bases; junction bases outside the gene matches: 7. Germline CDR1 and CDR2: SGHTA and FQGNSA. CDR3: CASSLGVLAGVADTQYF. CDR3 sequence (DNA): TGTGCCAGCAGCTTAGGGGTACTAGCGGGGGTAGCAGATACGCAGTATTTT.

This clonotype turned up a few times. The chain is built from TRBV7-9 and TRBJ1-2; no clear D. The CDR3 length is 14 residues. Trimming removed 4 bases at V and 0 bases at J, with 9 bases between. Looked up from germline, CDR1 is SEHNR and CDR2 is FQNEAQ (reference sequence). The CDR3 DNA is TGTGCCAGCAGCTCGTCGAGTTCTAACTATGGCTACACCTTC. Its protein product is CASSSSSSNYGYTF.

J is TRBJ2-7 and V is TRBV4-3; TRBD1 is a possible D gene (6 bases). The CDR3 sequence is 14 residues long. V was shortened by 8 bases and J by 1 base, with 15 bases between the two germline ends. Germline CDR1 is LGHNA and CDR2 is YSLEER. CDR3: CASASGAGSYEQYF. In DNA form, the CDR3 reads TGCGCCAGCGCCTCAGGGGCAGGATCCTACGAGCAGTACTTC.

The rearrangement links TRBV12-3 or TRBV12-4 to TRBJ1-2; 7 nucleotides agree with TRBD1. There are 17 residues in the CDR3. Trimming took 6 bases from V and 1 from J; bases not matched to a gene: 14. The CDR3 sequence: CASREISGGISNYGYTF. CDR3 sequence (DNA): TGTGCCAGCAGAGAGATCTCAGGGGGGATAAGTAACTATGGCTACACCTTC.

This clonotype appeared a single time. The CDR3 DNA is TGCAGTGCTAGAGATCGAAGGCTAGCGGCAAATGAGCAGTTCTTC. Protein: CSARDRRLAANEQFF. This chain uses TRBV20-1 with TRBJ2-1, with 7 bases that match TRBD2. CDR3 length equals 15 residues. The V gene's germline CDR1 is DFQATT and CDR2 SNEGSKA (reference sequence). With V trimmed by 0 bases and J by 7 bases, 9 bases remained unmatched.

This clonotype was counted only a few times. The CDR3 DNA reads as TGTGCCAGCAGTGATTCAGCTTTCTTT. It translates to CASSDSAFF. This chain joins TRBV6-6 and TRBJ1-1; unclear D gene. Trimming cost V 5 bases and J 10 bases, with 5 bases left between them. CDR1 and CDR2 from the germline V gene are MNHNY and SVGAGI (reference sequence). CDR3 size: 9 residues.

J is TRBJ2-2 and V is TRBV11-2; 11 nucleotides align to TRBD2. V was pared by 5 bases and J by 8 bases, with 1 base of the junction left unmatched. This CDR3 is 13 amino acids long. Germline V gene sequence: CDR1 SGHAT, CDR2 FQNNGV. CDR3 loop: CASSTSGSGELFF. The DNA for the CDR3 is TGTGCCAGCAGCACTAGCGGGAGTGGGGAGCTGTTTTTT. Drawing the rest from reference TRBV11-2 and TRBJ2-2, the complete variable domain is EAGVAQSPRYKIIEKRQSVAFWCNPISGHATLYWYQQILGQGPKLLIQFQNNGVVDDSQLPKDRFSAERLKGVDSTLKIQPAKLEDSAVYLCASSTSGSGELFFGEGSRLTVL.